One and the same sample provided the 3 T cell receptor beta chains below, sequenced in a study of T cells in Graves' hyperthyroidism and ophthalmopathy. Amplification yielded TCR beta CDR3 regions, with RNA transcripts as the source. The TCR CDR3 was amplified in a first-round RT-PCR using the HTBI primer set. TCRdb re-called the multiplex PCR reads through MiXCR, storing one row per CDR3 protein. The table shows about 360,000 distinct CDR3 sequences, with approximately 13% occurring only once. What was sequenced was blood. These receptors were collected from a woman between 18 and 30 years old with Graves' hyperthyroidism.

There are a few counts of this clonotype. The chain is built from TRBV12-3 or TRBV12-4 and TRBJ2-2; 9 nucleotides match TRBD1. The CDR3 runs 13 residues. The ends lost 6 bases at V and 10 bases at J; junction bases unmatched: 6. The CDR3 protein is CASSLTGGEELFF. The CDR3 nucleotides read TGTGCCAGCAGCCTTACAGGGGGCGAGGAGCTGTTTTTT.

The chain combines TRBV20-1 with TRBJ1-3, with D tentatively TRBD1 (5 bases). CDR3 length: 17 residues. Between the trimmed V and J ends, which lost 6 bases and 2 bases, there was a span of 23 bases. Germline-derived CDR1 and CDR2 are DFQATT and SNEGSKA (reference sequence). In DNA, the CDR3 is TGCAGTGCACAGAGCCTTCGGGACGAATATGCTGGAAACACCATATATTTT. It yields the protein CSAQSLRDEYAGNTIYF.

This clonotype was counted ten times or more. The rearrangement links TRBV28 to TRBJ1-2; tentatively, D is TRBD1 (5 bases). In germline, CDR1 is MDHEN, CDR2 SYDVKM. The CDR3 spans 14 residues. Trimming left V 6 bases short and J 3 bases short, with 14 bases between. The CDR3 sequence: CASSPGPADYGYTF. The CDR3 coding sequence is TGTGCCAGCAGCCCAGGGCCGGCGGACTATGGCTACACCTTC.